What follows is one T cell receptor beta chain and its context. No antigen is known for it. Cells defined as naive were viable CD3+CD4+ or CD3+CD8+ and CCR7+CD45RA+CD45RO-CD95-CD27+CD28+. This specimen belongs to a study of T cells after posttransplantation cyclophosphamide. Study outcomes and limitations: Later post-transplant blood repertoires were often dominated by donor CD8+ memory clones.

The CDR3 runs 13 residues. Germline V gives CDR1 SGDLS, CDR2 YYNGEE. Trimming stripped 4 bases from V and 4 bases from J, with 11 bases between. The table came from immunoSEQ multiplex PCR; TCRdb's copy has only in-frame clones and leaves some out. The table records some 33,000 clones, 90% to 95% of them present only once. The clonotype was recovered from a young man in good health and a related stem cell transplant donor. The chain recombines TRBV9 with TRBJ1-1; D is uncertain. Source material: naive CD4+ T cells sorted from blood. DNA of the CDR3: TGTGCCAGCAGCCCCCGGGATGGCACTGAAGCTTTCTTT. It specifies CASSPRDGTEAFF.